The T cell receptor (beta chain) under discussion was sequenced for a study of T cells in localized non-small cell lung cancer (TCRdb year 2020). Describing the broader study: The study examined T cell repertoires in under 300 patients with early-stage NSCLC and compared tumors with uninvolved tumor-adjacent lungs. All 240 or so NSCLC patients in the cohort were treatment-naive and had localized lung tumors that were resected. The mean age of the NSCLC patients was roughly 70 years, with fewer than 150 men and nearly 110 women.

Study-wide findings and limitations: A median of approximately 57 of the top 100 tumor clones were detected in paired uninvolved adjacent lung, and under 30 of these tumor clones were also found among the top 100 clones of the paired uninvolved adjacent lung. Because multi-region tumor sequencing was not done, intratumor heterogeneity could not be ruled out. Higher T cell density in blood was associated with longer overall survival, whereas higher clonality in adjacent lung was associated with shorter survival. Since the design was exploratory, TCR variables were selected using unadjusted p-values with no false-discovery rate correction. Uninvolved tumor-adjacent lung showed the highest T cell clonality, higher than tumor, which suggests more focused antigenic responses in the uninvolved tumor-adjacent lung.

The immunoSEQ Assay was used to sequence TCR beta CDR3 regions from DNA. The original methods were these. To compute T cell density, TCR beta template counts were normalized to usable DNA, which was estimated by amplifying housekeeping genes. Using the preseqR package, richness was estimated by extrapolating to 120,000 templates for tissue samples and 400,000 templates for PBMC samples. Clonality was taken to be one minus Pielou's evenness. Differential abundance testing on productive amino-acid clonotypes, with a minimum total count of 5 and an alpha of 0.1, was used to identify tissue-enriched TCRs. The Jaccard Index and the Morisita Overlap Index were used to measure repertoire overlap between compartments. GLIPH clustered TCR beta CDR3s with public tetramer-defined viral CDR3s; viral motifs required at least three viral sequences plus V-gene enrichment. Sourced from immuneACCESS, this table was stored by TCRdb with only in-frame sequences that have V and J called. A share of the clones is absent; for the studies checked, an unresolved V gene accounts for under half, and the remainder has no known explanation. V and J calls and clone size follow that table, whereas D and trimming were derived from the DNA. Recorded for this sample are 45,000 to 70,000 clones; 86% of them occurred a single time. The top ten hold about 5% of the sample.

On this clone itself: Its antigen has not been determined. Nothing much larger sits one base from this clone, and base qualities are not available.

The CDR3 measures 13 amino acids from cysteine to phenylalanine. The read is trimmed to its CDR3 DNA, 39 bases read in frame from base 1. CDR1 KGHSH and CDR2 LQKENI are derived from the germline V gene. The trim is 4 bases for V and 9 bases for J, with a gap of 13 bases between the germline ends. At diagnosis, tumor, uninvolved tumor-adjacent lung and peripheral blood were collected and then preserved as a mix of FFPE and fresh-frozen material. For TCR repertoire profiling, blood samples were analyzed in the form of peripheral blood mononuclear cells. The sequence was obtained from a woman aged 40-69 years with stage I lung adenocarcinoma. This material consisted of peripheral blood, taken before any cancer treatment. The rearrangement combines TRBV18 with TRBJ2-1; TRBD1 is a weak D gene call, 5 bases matching. The CDR3 loop reads CASSLGHSPEQFF. The nucleotide sequence is given as TGTGCCAGCTCACTAGGACACAGCCCTGAGCAGTTCTTC. The CDR3, completed at both ends by the reference TRBV18 and TRBJ2-1 genes, gives the full variable domain NAGVMQNPRHLVRRRGQEARLRCSPMKGHSHVYWYRQLPEEGLKFMVYLQKENIIDESGMPKERFSAEFPKEGPSILRIQQVVRGDSAAYFCASSLGHSPEQFFGPGTRLTVL.